This T cell receptor (beta chain) comes out of a study of T cell repertoires in cytomegalovirus infection (dated by TCRdb to about 2019). Looking at the study overall: The peptide stimulations were aimed at well-studied HLA-B-restricted epitopes as well as recently identified HLA-C-restricted CMV epitopes, whose presentation resists viral immunomodulation. Because public TCR beta signatures pointed to carriage of CMV infection together with the matching HLA type, the HLA type of each donor mattered for the analysis.

On this clonotype: It lacks a known antigen. It has no much larger one-base neighbor in the sample; base qualities were not kept.

The sample's treatment or condition label, decoded: in vitro stimulation with specific CMV peptide epitopes to enrich CMV-specific T cells. The research as a whole found: Cumulative frequency of public TCR beta family members discriminated carriers of CMV infection plus the relevant HLA type in this cohort and an independent approximately 340-donor cohort. The ex vivo response was dominated by HLA-C-restricted CMV-specific TCR beta clonotypes, and the single most frequent clonotype in two of eight donors was supplied by these HLA-C-restricted clonotypes.

The CDR3 measures 15 amino acids from cysteine to phenylalanine. Kept here is only the CDR3 DNA, which spans 45 bases and is read in frame from base 1. V drops 3 bases and J drops 2 bases, leaving 12 bases in between. The run used an Illumina HiSeq 1500. TCRdb redid the processing of the public reads, applying fastp at Q25 and MiXCR, and retained in-frame beta chains. Each CDR3 protein gets just one entry, which takes the most common genes and DNA from the rows behind it. This sample comprises approximately 730,000 distinct CDR3 sequences, under 35% of them detected only once. 10% to 15% of the sample is held by the ten biggest clonotypes.

Recombination connected TRBV12-3 or TRBV12-4 to TRBJ2-3; matching of 5 bases hints at TRBD2 as the D gene. The sample consisted of cultured CD8+ T cells from PBMCs, taken from culture after CMV antigen stimulation. The sequence derives from a human donor in good health (CMV status not recorded). Some clones in this sample may be carry-over from other donors' samples. The CDR3 here reads CASSFSSELTDTQYF. The nucleotide sequence reads TGTGCCAGCAGTTTCAGTAGCGAGCTCACAGATACGCAGTATTTT.